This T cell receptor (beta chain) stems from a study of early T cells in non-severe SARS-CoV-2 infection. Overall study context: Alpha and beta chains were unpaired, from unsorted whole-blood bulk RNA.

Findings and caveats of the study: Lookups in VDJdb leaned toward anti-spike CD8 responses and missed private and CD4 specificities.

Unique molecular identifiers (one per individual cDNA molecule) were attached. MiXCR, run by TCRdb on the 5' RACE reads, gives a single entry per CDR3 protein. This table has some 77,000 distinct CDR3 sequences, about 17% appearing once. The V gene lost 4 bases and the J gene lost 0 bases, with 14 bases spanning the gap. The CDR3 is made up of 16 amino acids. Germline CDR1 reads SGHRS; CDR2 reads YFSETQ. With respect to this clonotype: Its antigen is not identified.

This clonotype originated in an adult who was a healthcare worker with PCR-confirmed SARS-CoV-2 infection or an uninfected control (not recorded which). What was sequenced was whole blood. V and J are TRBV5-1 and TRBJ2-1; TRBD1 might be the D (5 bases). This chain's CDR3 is CASSRDQGGSYNEQFF. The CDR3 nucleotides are TGCGCCAGCAGCCGCGACCAGGGCGGCTCCTACAATGAGCAGTTCTTC.